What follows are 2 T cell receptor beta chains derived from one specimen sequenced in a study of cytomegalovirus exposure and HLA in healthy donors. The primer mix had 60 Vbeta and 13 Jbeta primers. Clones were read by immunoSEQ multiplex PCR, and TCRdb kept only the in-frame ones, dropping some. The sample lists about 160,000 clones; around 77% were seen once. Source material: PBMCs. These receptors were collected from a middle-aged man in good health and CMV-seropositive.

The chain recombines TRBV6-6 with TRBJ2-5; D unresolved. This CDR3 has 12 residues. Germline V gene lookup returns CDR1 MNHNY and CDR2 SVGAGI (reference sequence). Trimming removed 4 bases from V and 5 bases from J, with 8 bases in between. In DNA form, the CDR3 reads TGTGCCAGCAGTTCGTGGCCGGAGACCCAGTACTTC. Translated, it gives CASSSWPETQYF.

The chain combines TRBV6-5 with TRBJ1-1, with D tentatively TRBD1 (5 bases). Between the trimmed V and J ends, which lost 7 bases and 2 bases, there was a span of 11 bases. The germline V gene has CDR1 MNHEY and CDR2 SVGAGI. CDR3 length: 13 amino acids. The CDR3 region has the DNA TGTGCCAGCACTACAGGATCAAACACTGAAGCTTTCTTT. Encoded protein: CASTTGSNTEAFF.